The 12 T cell receptor beta chains presented below share a single source sample, sequenced in a study of immune characterization of retroperitoneal liposarcoma. TCRdb passed the PCR reads through MiXCR, listing each CDR3 protein once. The sample contains 15,000 or so distinct CDR3 sequences, 47% of which appear only once. The sequenced sample was tumor tissue. Source of these receptors: a female donor with retroperitoneal liposarcoma.

This clonotype has only a few counts. The genes are TRBV6-1 and TRBJ2-3; D is perhaps TRBD2 (6 bases). Germline-derived CDR1 and CDR2 are MNHNS and SASEGT. V was clipped by 4 bases and J by 6 bases, with 11 bases between them. The CDR3 totals 13 residues. The CDR3 DNA reads TGTGCCAGCAGTGGTCGGAGGGCCGATACGCAGTATTTT. It yields the protein CASSGRRADTQYF.

V is TRBV6-1 and J is TRBJ2-1; 8 bases are a match to TRBD2. The J call may not be correct, given that the DNA end is closer to TRBJ2-5. The CDR3 totals 15 residues. CDR1 is MNHNS, CDR2 SASEGT, per germline. Written as DNA, the CDR3 is TGTGCCAGCAGACGCTACGGGACTAGTGGGGAGACCCAGTACTTC. It is translated as CASRRYGTSGETQYF.

This clonotype was counted between two and nine times. The rearrangement joins TRBV7-4 to TRBJ2-1; D possibly matches TRBD1 or TRBD2 (6 bases each). Germline-derived CDR1 and CDR2 are SGHVT and SQSDAQ. This CDR3 comprises 16 residues. V lost 5 bases and J lost 3, with 17 bases in between. The CDR3 reads CASSPNGGNYYNEQFF. CDR3 DNA: TGTGCCAGCAGCCCGAACGGGGGCAATTACTACAATGAGCAGTTCTTC. Filled out from reference TRBV7-4 and TRBJ2-1, the complete variable domain reads GAGVSQSPRYKVAKRGRDVALRCDSISGHVTLYWYRQTLGQGSEVLTYSQSDAQRDKSGRPSGRFSAERPERSVSTLKIQRTEQGDSAVYLCASSPNGGNYYNEQFFGPGTRLTVL.

In its sample, this clonotype was seen many times. This chain joins TRBV7-2 and TRBJ2-1; D is perhaps TRBD1 or TRBD2 (6 bases each). The DNA end is more similar to TRBJ2-7, so the J call may be wrong. The CDR3 is 15 amino acids. Looked up from germline, CDR1 is SGHTA and CDR2 is FQGNSA. CDR3 DNA sequence: TGTGCCAGCAGCTTAGACGGGGGCCTGTACAATGAGCAGTACTTC. Translating it yields CASSLDGGLYNEQYF.

The V call is TRBV6-1, the J call TRBJ2-1; weak D call: TRBD2 (6 bases). The DNA end favors TRBJ2-7, so the J call may be wrong. The length of the CDR3 is 12 residues. CDR1 is MNHNS, CDR2 SASEGT, per germline. The CDR3 loop reads CASSPSGDEQYF. The CDR3, as DNA: TGTGCCAGCAGTCCATCGGGAGATGAGCAGTACTTC.

The rearrangement links TRBV6-1 to TRBJ2-3; D may be TRBD2 (5 bases). In germline, CDR1 is MNHNS, CDR2 SASEGT. V lost 1 base and J 4 bases, leaving 12 bases between the germline ends. The CDR3 spans 15 residues. The CDR3 is CASSEGGLRADTQYF. For the CDR3, the DNA is TGTGCCAGCAGTGAAGGAGGGTTGAGGGCAGATACGCAGTATTTT.

This clonotype is judged medium-sized. The V gene is TRBV6-1, the J gene TRBJ2-3, with a weak D call TRBD2 (6 bases). V was clipped by 6 bases and J by 0 bases, with 19 bases between them. Germline assignment: CDR1 MNHNS and CDR2 SASEGT. The CDR3 totals 17 residues. This chain's CDR3 is CASSPFSGGSSTDTQYF. For the CDR3, the DNA is TGTGCCAGCAGCCCTTTTAGCGGAGGGTCTAGCACAGATACGCAGTATTTT.

This chain connects TRBV6-5 to TRBJ1-1; D remains unclear. V was shortened by 7 bases and J by 4 bases, with 13 bases between the two germline ends. CDR1 and CDR2 (germline): MNHEY, SVGAGI. The CDR3 spans 13 residues. The CDR3 DNA reads TGTGCCAGCACCCGAGCTAGTTCCACTGAAGCTTTCTTT. This encodes CASTRASSTEAFF.

The DNA for the CDR3 is TGTGCCAGCAGTTACTCGTTCAGGCAGCGTGAGGAGACCCAGTACTTC. Amino acids: CASSYSFRQREETQYF. The rearrangement links TRBV6-6 to TRBJ2-3; D gene ambiguous. The last part of the DNA fits TRBJ2-5 better; the J call may be wrong. Germline V lookup: CDR1 MNHNY, CDR2 SVGAGI (reference sequence). CDR3 length equals 16 residues.

This clonotype was detected only a few times. The chain combines TRBV6-8 with TRBJ2-1; a weak D match, TRBD2 (6 bases). V was cut by 3 bases and J by 15 bases, with 9 bases left in between. Germline V gene lookup returns CDR1 MNHGY and CDR2 SAAAGT. This CDR3 has 10 amino acids. The CDR3 DNA reads as TGTGCCAGCAGTTATCCGGGACTGTTCTTC. Amino acid sequence: CASSYPGLFF.

This clonotype rates as medium-sized. The chain couples TRBV6-1 to TRBJ2-1; 8 nucleotides agree with TRBD2. The J call may be incorrect, as the DNA end agrees better with TRBJ2-7. The CDR3 contains 15 residues. Germline-derived CDR1 and CDR2 are MNHNS and SASEGT. The DNA of the CDR3 is TGTGCCAGCAGTGAATTTGTCGGGAGGGGAAATGAGCAGTACTTC. This gives the protein CASSEFVGRGNEQYF.

This chain links TRBV12-3 or TRBV12-4 with TRBJ2-4, with 8 bases identical to TRBD2. The J call may not be correct, given that the DNA end is closer to TRBJ2-7. The CDR3 sequence is 15 residues long. The CDR3 DNA is TGTGCCAGCAGTTTGTTGAGCGGGAGTTCCTACGAGCAGTACTTC. As protein: CASSLLSGSSYEQYF.